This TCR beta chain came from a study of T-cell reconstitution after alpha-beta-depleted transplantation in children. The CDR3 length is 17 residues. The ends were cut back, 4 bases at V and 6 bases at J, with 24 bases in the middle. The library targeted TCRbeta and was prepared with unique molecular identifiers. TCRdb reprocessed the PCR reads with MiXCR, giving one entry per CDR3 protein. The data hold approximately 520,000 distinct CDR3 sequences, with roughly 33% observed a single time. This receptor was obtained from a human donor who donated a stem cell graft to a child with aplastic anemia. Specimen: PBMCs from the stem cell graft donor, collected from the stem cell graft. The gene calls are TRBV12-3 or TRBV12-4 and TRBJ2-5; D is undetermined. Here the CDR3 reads CASSSSAGVLVYKTQYF. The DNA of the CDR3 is TGTGCCAGCAGTTCGTCGGCAGGCGTTCTGGTATACAAGACCCAGTACTTC.